This TCR beta chain originates from a study of cytomegalovirus exposure and HLA in healthy donors. For the study at large: The approximately 710 first-cohort repertoires and the 130 or so validation repertoires shared the same platform, a later analysis reported. Points from the study as a whole: In vitro experiments confirmed that a few CMV-associated chains were specific for CMV antigens. TCR beta chains numbering some 160 were designated cytomegalovirus-associated.

From the 120-subject validation cohort, which was separate from the approximately 700-subject first cohort, the donors were drawn. Trimming at V came to 4 bases and at J to 1 base, leaving 10 bases not matched to a gene. The CDR3 is made up of 17 amino acids. Germline V CDR1 and CDR2: SGHDT, YYEEEE. Profiling relied on immunoSEQ multiplex PCR, and the TCRdb table lists in-frame clones only, not all of them. The sample yields approximately 97,000 clones, about 95% seen once. Worth noting for this clone: Its antigen is not known.

This chain uses TRBV5-6 with TRBJ1-1, with 10 bases matching TRBD1. The origin of this receptor is a woman aged 18-29 years in good health and CMV-seronegative. Material for sequencing was PBMCs. The CDR3 region has the DNA TGTGCCAGCAGCCTCCTGACAGGGGGCATTTGGAACACTGAAGCTTTCTTT. This encodes CASSLLTGGIWNTEAFF.